This T cell receptor (beta chain) was sequenced during a study of spatial heterogeneity in lung cancer. Across the study: Detection of beta-chain sequences consistently exceeded that of alpha-chain sequences. In the raw reads, each unique TCR and UMI combination was present more than ten times on average.

Findings and limits, study-wide: Among blood samples, ubiquitous expanded tumor TCRs appeared more at resection than at follow-up.

This clonotype was observed many times. The antigen is not known. Time point described: sample taken at primary tumor resection. Whole RNA from tumor, nontumor lung or frozen PBMC was sequenced unsorted. TCRdb re-derived calls from the 5' RACE reads in MiXCR, one entry per CDR3 protein. The table records fewer than 7,500 distinct CDR3 sequences, 15% to 20% of them present only once. Sequencing used PBMCs, obtained at surgery. The receptor was derived from a female donor with early-stage non-small cell lung cancer.

CDR3 loop: CASRRTGLNEKLFF. The CDR3 bases are TGTGCCAGCAGGAGGACAGGGCTGAATGAAAAACTGTTTTTT. The chain recombines TRBV6-1 with TRBJ1-4, with TRBD1 matching 8 bases. The CDR3 extends over 14 amino acids. Looked up from germline, CDR1 is MNHNS and CDR2 is SASEGT. The trim removed 6 bases at V and 5 bases at J, leaving 5 bases unmatched.